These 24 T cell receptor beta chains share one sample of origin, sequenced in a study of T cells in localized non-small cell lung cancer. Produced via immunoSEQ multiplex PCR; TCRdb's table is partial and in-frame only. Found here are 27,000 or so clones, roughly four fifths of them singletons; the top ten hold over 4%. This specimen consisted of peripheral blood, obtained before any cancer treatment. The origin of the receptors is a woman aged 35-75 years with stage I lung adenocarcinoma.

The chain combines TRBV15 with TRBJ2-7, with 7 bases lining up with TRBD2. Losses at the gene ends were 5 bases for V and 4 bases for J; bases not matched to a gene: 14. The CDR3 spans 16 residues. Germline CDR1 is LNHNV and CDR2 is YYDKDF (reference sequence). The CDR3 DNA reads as TGTGCCACCAGCCCCAAGGGGACTACTTTATCTTACGAGCAGTACTTC. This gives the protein CATSPKGTTLSYEQYF. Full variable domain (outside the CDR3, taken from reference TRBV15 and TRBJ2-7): DAMVIQNPRYQVTQFGKPVTLSCSQTLNHNVMYWYQQKSSQAPKLLFHYYDKDFNNEADTPDNFQSRRPNTSFCFLDIRSPGLGDTAMYLCATSPKGTTLSYEQYFGPGTRLTVT.

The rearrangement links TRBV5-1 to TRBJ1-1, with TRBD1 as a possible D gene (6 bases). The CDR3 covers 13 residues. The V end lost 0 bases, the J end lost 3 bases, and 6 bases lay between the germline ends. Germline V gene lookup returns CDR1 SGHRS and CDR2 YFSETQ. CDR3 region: CASSLGGHTEAFF. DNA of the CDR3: TGCGCCAGCAGCTTGGGGGGGCACACTGAAGCTTTCTTT. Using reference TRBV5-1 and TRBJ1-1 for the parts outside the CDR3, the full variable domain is KAGVTQTPRYLIKTRGQQVTLSCSPISGHRSVSWYQQTPGQGLQFLFEYFSETQRNKGNFPGRFSGRQFSNSRSEMNVSTLELGDSALYLCASSLGGHTEAFFGQGTRLTVV.

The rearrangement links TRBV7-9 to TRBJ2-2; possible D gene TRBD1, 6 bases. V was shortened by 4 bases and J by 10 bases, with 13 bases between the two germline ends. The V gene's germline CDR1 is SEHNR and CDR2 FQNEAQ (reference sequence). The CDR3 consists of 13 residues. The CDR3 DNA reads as TGTGCCAGCAGCTCGCCGACAGGCCCGGAGCTGTTTTTT. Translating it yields CASSSPTGPELFF.

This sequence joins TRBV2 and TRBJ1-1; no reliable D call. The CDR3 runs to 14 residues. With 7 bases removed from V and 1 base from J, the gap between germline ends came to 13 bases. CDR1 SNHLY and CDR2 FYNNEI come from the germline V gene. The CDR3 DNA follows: TGTGCCAGCACAACCATGGGGAGGAACACTGAAGCTTTCTTT. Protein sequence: CASTTMGRNTEAFF.

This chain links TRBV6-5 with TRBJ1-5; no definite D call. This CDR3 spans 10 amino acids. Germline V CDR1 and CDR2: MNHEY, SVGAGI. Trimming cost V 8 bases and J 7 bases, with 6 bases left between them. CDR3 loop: CASGRQPQHF. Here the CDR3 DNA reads TGTGCCAGCGGGAGGCAGCCCCAGCATTTT.

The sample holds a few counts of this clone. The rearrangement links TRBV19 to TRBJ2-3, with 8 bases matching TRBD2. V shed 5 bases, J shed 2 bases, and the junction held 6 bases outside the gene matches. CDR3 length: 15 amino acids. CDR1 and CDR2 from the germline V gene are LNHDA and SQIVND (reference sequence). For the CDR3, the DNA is TGTGCCAGTAGTCCTCTAGCGGGCTTCACAGATACGCAGTATTTT. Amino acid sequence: CASSPLAGFTDTQYF.

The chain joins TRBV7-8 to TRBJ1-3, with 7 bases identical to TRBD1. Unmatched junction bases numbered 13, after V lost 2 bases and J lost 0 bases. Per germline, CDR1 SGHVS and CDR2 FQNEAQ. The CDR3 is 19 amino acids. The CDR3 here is CASSLSTLGQLSSGNTIYF. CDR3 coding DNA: TGTGCCAGCAGCTTATCTACCCTGGGACAGCTGAGCTCTGGAAACACCATATATTTT.

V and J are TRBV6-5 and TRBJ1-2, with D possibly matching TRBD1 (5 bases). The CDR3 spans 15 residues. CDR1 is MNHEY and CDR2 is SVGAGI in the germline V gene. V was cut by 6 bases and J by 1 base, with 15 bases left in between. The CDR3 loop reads CASSPSGTGNYGYTF. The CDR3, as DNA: TGTGCCAGCAGCCCCTCCGGGACCGGTAACTATGGCTACACCTTC.

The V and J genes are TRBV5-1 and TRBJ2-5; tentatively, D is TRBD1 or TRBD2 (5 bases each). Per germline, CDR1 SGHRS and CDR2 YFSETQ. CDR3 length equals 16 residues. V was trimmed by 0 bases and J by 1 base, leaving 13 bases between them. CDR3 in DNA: TGCGCCAGCAGCTTGGTGGGCGCCGGGGCCCAAGAGACCCAGTACTTC. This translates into CASSLVGAGAQETQYF.

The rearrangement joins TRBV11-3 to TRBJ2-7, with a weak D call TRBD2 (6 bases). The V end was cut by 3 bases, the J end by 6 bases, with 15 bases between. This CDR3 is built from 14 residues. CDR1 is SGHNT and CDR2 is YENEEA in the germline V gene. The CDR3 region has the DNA TGTGCCAGCAGCTTCGGCGGGGCGACGGGCGAGCAGTACTTC. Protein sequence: CASSFGGATGEQYF.

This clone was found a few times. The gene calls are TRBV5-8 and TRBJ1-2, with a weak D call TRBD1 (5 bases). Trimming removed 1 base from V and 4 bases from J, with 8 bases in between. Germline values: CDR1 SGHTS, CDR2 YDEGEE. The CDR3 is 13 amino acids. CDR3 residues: CASSLWGPYGYTF. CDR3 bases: TGTGCCAGCAGCTTGTGGGGCCCCTATGGCTACACCTTC.

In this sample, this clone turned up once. CDR3 nucleotide sequence: TGTGCCACCAGCAGAGATCGAACAGGGGGTACGGGCTACACCTTC. Amino acids: CATSRDRTGGTGYTF. This rearrangement joins TRBV15 to TRBJ1-2; TRBD1 agrees at 8 bases. CDR1 and CDR2 from the germline V gene are LNHNV and YYDKDF (reference sequence). Trimming cost V 0 bases and J 8 bases; bases outside gene matches: 8. The CDR3 has 15 amino acids.

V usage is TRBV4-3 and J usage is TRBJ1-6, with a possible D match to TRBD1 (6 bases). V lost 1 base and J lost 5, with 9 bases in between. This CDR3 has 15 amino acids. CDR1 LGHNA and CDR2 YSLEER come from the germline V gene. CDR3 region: CASSQVAGDNSPLHF. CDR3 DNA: TGCGCCAGCAGCCAAGTGGCAGGGGATAATTCACCCCTCCACTTT.

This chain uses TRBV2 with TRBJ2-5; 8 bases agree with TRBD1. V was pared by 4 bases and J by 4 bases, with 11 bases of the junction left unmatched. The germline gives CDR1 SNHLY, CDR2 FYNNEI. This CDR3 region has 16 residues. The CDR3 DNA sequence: TGTGCCAGCAGTGGACAGGGGTTATTGGTTGGAGAGACCCAGTACTTC. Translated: CASSGQGLLVGETQYF.

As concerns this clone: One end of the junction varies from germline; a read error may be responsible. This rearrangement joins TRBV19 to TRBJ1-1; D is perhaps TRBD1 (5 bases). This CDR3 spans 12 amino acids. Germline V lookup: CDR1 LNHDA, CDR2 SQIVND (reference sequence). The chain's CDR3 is CASRSQGDETIF. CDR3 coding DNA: TGTGCCAGTAGAAGTCAAGGGGACGAAACGATCTTT.

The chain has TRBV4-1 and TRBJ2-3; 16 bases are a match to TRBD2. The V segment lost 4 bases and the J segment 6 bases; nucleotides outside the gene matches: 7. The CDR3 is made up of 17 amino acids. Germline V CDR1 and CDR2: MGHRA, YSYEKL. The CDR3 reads CASSPEGLAGGRDTQYF. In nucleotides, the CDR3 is TGCGCCAGCAGCCCTGAGGGACTAGCGGGGGGGCGGGATACGCAGTATTTT.

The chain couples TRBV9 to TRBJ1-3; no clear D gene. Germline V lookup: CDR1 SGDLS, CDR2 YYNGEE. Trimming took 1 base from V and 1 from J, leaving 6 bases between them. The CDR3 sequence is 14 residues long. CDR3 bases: TGTGCCAGCAGCGTAACTTATTCTGGAAACACCATATATTTT. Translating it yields CASSVTYSGNTIYF. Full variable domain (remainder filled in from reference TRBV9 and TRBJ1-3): DSGVTQTPKHLITATGQRVTLRCSPRSGDLSVYWYQQSLDQGLQFLIQYYNGEERAKGNILERFSAQQFPDLHSELNLSSLELGDSALYFCASSVTYSGNTIYFGEGSWLTVV.

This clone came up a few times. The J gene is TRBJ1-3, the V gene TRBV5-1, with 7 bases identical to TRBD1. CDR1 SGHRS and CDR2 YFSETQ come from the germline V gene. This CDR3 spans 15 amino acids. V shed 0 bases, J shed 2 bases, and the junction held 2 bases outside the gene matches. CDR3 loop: CASSLVQGAGNTIYF. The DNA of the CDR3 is TGCGCCAGCAGCTTGGTTCAGGGGGCTGGAAACACCATATATTTT.

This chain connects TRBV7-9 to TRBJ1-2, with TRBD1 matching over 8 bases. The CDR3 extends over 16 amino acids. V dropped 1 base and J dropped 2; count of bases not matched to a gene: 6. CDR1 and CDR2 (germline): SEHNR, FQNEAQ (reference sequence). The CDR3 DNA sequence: TGTGCCAGCAGCTTAGGTGGGACAGGCGCCAACTATGGCTACACCTTC. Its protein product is CASSLGGTGANYGYTF.

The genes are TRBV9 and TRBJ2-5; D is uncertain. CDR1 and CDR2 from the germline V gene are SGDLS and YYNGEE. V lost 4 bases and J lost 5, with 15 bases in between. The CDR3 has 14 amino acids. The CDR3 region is CASSPRASMETQYF. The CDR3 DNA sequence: TGTGCCAGCAGCCCCCGGGCATCTATGGAGACCCAGTACTTC.

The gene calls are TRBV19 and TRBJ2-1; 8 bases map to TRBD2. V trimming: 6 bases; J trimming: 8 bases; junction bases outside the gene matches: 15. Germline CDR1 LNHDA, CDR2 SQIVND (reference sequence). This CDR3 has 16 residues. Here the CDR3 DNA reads TGTGCCAGTAGGGGCGGTCGAAGCGGGGGCAGGGATGAGCAGTTCTTC. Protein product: CASRGGRSGGRDEQFF.

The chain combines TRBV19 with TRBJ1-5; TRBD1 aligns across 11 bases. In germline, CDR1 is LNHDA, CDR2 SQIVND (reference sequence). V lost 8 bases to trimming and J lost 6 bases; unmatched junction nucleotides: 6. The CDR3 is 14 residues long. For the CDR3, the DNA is TGTGCCAGTCGGTTGGGACAGGGGGGTCAGCCCCAGCATTTT. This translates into CASRLGQGGQPQHF.

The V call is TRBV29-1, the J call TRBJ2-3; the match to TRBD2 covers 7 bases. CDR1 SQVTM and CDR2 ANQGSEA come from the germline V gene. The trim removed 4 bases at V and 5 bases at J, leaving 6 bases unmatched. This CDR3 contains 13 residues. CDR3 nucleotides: TGCAGCGTTGGTCCGGGGGGAGGAGATACGCAGTATTTT. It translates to CSVGPGGGDTQYF.

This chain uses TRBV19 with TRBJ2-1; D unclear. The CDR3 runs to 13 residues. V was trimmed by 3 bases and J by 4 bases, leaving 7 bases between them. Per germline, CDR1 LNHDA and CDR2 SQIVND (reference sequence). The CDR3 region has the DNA TGTGCCAGTAGTATCCCGGGTTACAATGAGCAGTTCTTC. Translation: CASSIPGYNEQFF.